Described below is a single T cell receptor (beta chain) sequence and its context. TCRdb called the RACE reads again in MiXCR, with one record for every CDR3 protein. The sample contains 89,000 or so distinct CDR3 sequences, more than 6.5% of which appear only once. Looked up from germline, CDR1 is KGHSH and CDR2 is LQKENI. Trimming took 1 base from V and 2 from J, leaving 9 bases between them. The CDR3 sequence is 14 residues long. These data are taken from a study of human T cells and chemical hapten exposure. Study-wide background: During the approximately 24-week study period, patients had diphenylcyclopropenone applied to the scalp every week. Readings were taken at 6 days from patch tests that had applied 0.01% DPC to the upper back.

Indicated time point: patch test 2, 6 weeks after DPC sensitization. The treatment: therapeutic diphenylcyclopropenone sensitization with weekly scalp DPC. The receptor's source is a woman aged 25 to 39 with alopecia areata. Some clones in this sample may be carry-over from other donors' samples. The starting material was whole blood, obtained in connection with sensitization to the hapten diphenylcyclopropenone (DPC). This rearrangement joins TRBV18 to TRBJ2-7; no clear D. CDR3 DNA sequence: TGTGCCAGCTCACCACAGGGATCAACCTACGAGCAGTACTTC. This translates into CASSPQGSTYEQYF.